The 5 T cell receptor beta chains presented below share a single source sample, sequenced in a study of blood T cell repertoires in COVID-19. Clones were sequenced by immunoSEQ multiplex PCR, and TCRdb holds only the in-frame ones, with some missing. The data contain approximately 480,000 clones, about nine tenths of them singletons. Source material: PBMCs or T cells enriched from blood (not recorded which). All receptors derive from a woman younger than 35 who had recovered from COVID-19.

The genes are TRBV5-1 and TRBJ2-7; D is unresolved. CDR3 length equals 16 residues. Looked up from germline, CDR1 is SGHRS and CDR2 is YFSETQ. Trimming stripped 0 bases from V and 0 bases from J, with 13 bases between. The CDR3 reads CASSLGPQSGSYEQYF. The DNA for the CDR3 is TGCGCCAGCAGCTTGGGCCCACAGAGTGGCTCCTACGAGCAGTACTTC.

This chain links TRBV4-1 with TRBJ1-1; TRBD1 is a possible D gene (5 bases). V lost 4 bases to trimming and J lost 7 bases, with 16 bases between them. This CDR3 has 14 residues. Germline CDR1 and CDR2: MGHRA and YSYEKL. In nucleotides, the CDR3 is TGCGCCAGCAGCCCCCTTCCGGGGGAAGTTGAAGCTTTCTTT. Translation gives CASSPLPGEVEAFF.

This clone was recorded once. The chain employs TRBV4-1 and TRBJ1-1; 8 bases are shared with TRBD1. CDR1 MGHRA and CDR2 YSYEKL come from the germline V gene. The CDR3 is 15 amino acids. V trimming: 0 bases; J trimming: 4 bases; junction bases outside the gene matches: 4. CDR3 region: CASSQETGVSTEAFF. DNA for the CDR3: TGCGCCAGCAGCCAAGAGACAGGGGTGAGCACTGAAGCTTTCTTT.

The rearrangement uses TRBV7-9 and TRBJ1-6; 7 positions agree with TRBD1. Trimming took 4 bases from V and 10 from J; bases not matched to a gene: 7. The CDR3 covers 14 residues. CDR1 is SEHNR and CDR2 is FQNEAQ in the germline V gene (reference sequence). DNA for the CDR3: TGTGCCAGCAGCTCTCCGACAGGGTACTCACCCCTCCACTTT. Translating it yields CASSSPTGYSPLHF.

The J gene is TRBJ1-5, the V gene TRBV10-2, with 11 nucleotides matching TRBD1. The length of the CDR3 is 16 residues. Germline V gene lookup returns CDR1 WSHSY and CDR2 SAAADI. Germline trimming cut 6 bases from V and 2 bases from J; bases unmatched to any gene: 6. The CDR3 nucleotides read TGCGCCAGCAGCGGACAGGGGGCCGGGGGCAATCAGCCCCAGCATTTT. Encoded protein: CASSGQGAGGNQPQHF.